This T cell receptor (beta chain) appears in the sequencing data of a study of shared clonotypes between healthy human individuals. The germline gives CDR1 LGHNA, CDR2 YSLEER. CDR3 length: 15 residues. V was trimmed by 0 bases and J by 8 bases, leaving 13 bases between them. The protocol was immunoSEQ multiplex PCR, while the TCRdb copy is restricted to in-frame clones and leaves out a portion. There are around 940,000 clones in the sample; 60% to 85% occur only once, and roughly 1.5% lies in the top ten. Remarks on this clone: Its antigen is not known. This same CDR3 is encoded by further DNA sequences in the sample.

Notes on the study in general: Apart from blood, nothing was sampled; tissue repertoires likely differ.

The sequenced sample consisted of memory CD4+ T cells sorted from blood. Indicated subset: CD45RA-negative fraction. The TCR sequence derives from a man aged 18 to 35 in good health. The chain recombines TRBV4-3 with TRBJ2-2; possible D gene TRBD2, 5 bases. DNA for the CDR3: TGCGCCAGCAGCCAAGATCCGAGGGCTACTGGGGAGCTGTTTTTT. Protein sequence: CASSQDPRATGELFF.